The sequence of this T cell receptor beta chain was determined in a study of vaccination and CD4 T cells after COVID-19. Broader study findings: 304 of 307 vaccine-specific clones from convalescent patients were spike mono-reactive.

Sequenced with the Oncomine TCR Beta short-read assay was DNA taken from cultured CD4+ T cells. Genomic DNA from cultured CD4+ T cells was extracted. MiXCR, applied by TCRdb to the PCR reads, yields one record per CDR3 protein. The sample gives fewer than 15,000 distinct CDR3 sequences, 58% of which show up once; 18% is in the top ten. Treatment of the sample: roughly 10-day PBMC culture with coronavirus spike peptide pools or control peptides (ViraFEST assay). The V gene's germline CDR1 is DFQATT and CDR2 SNEGSKA (reference sequence). This CDR3 is 13 amino acids long. Turning to this clonotype: Its specificity is unknown.

This sequence originates from a human donor with COVID-19. The rearrangement links TRBV20-1 to TRBJ1-1; D is perhaps TRBD1 (5 bases). Here the sequenced sample was cultured CD4+ T cells from blood, taken after SARS-CoV-2 vaccination. The CDR3 coding sequence is TGCAGCCCAAGGAAGAGGACAAACACTGAAGCTTTCTTT. Translation: CSPRKRTNTEAFF.